The following is a TCR beta chain sequence with its context. The sample belongs to a study of technical replicates of blood from several donors. The table came from immunoSEQ multiplex PCR; TCRdb's copy has only in-frame clones and leaves some out. The sample includes about 84,000 clones, 95% to 98% seen only once; the top ten take 0.15%. The receptor was isolated from a human donor in good health. The material sequenced was T cells isolated from PBMCs.

The CDR3 sequence is CASSLGAGGPTFF. CDR3 in DNA: TGTGCCAGCAGCTTGGGAGCGGGGGGCCCCACGTTCTTC. V gene TRBV5-6 combines with J gene TRBJ2-1, with 9 bases identical to TRBD2. Germline CDR1 is SGHDT and CDR2 is YYEEEE. The V and J ends lost 0 bases and 15 bases, in that order; junction bases with no gene match: 7. This CDR3 spans 13 amino acids.